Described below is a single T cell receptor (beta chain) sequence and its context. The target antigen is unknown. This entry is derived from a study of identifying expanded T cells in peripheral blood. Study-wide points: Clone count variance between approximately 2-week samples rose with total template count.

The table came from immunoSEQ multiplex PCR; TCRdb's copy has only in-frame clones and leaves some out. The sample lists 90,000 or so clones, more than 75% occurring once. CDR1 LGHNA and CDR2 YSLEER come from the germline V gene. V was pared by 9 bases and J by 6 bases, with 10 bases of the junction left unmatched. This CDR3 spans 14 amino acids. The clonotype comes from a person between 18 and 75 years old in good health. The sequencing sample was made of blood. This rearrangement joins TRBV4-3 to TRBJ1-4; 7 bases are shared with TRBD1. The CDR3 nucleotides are TGCGCCAGTCGCTTGGGACAGAGGGATGAAAAACTGTTTTTT. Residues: CASRLGQRDEKLFF.